This T cell receptor beta chain appears in the sequencing data of a study of blood T cell repertoires in COVID-19. Study at large: Nucleic acid was either cDNA or gDNA, and it came from T cells, B-cell-depleted T cells, or PBMCs.

The assay was immunoSEQ multiplex PCR, and TCRdb's table has in-frame clones only and misses some. The sample shows over 100,000 clones, 82% of them seen only once. Trimming cost V 7 bases and J 4 bases, with 8 bases left between them. This CDR3 region has 13 residues. The germline CDR1 and CDR2 sequences are LNHDA and SQIVND (reference sequence). J is TRBJ1-6 and V is TRBV19; a weak D match, TRBD1 (5 bases). This TCR was recovered from a man aged 65 to 85 with acute or convalescent COVID-19. Sequencing was carried out using peripheral blood. CDR3 sequence: CASTDRYNSPLHF. CDR3 DNA: TGTGCCAGTACCGACAGATATAATTCACCCCTCCACTTT.